These 26 T cell receptor beta chains originate from one sample sequenced in a study of T cells in Graves' hyperthyroidism and ophthalmopathy. Regions amplified from RNA transcripts were the TCR beta CDR3 regions. With the HTBI primer set, the TCR CDR3 went through a first round of RT-PCR. TCRdb reprocessed the multiplex PCR reads with MiXCR, giving one entry per CDR3 protein. The sample has just over 550,000 distinct CDR3 sequences, 46% seen once; the top ten hold 8.2%. The sample was peripheral blood or thyroid tissue (not recorded which). The source of these receptors is a woman aged 18-29 years with Graves' hyperthyroidism.

A few counts support this clonotype. V gene TRBV9 combines with J gene TRBJ2-7; TRBD2 matches 7 bases. V shed 5 bases and J 6 bases; nucleotides not matched to a gene: 8. From germline, CDR1 is SGDLS and CDR2 YYNGEE. The length of the CDR3 is 13 residues. The CDR3 loop is CASSGDYLSEQYF. In nucleotides, the CDR3 is TGTGCCAGCAGTGGGGACTACTTGTCCGAGCAGTACTTC.

This chain links TRBV15 with TRBJ2-2; D might be TRBD1 or TRBD2, each matching 6 bases. Germline lookup yields CDR1 LNHNV and CDR2 YYDKDF (reference sequence). The CDR3 is 16 residues long. V was cut by 0 bases and J by 6 bases, with 14 bases left in between. Written as DNA, the CDR3 is TGTGCCACCAGCAGAGAAGTAGGGGGAGGCTCCGGGGAGCTGTTTTTT. As protein: CATSREVGGGSGELFF.

Remarks on this clonotype: A much larger clone differs by one base, so this may be a read error. CDR3 sequence reads: CASSSGVTRERLFF. The CDR3 DNA reads TGTGCCAGCAGCTCGGGGGTAACGAGGGAAAGACTGTTTTTT. The chain combines TRBV11-2 with TRBJ1-4, with D maybe TRBD1 (5 bases). The germline gives CDR1 SGHAT, CDR2 FQNNGV. The CDR3 runs 14 residues.

Worth noting for this clonotype: It may be a read error: a sequence one base away is much more abundant. As DNA, the CDR3 is TGTGCCACCAGCAGGGGACACTCTGGAAACACCATATATTTT. It is translated as CATSRGHSGNTIYF. V and J are TRBV15 and TRBJ1-3, with D maybe TRBD1 (6 bases). This CDR3 has 14 residues. Per germline, CDR1 LNHNV and CDR2 YYDKDF (reference sequence). Deletions cut 3 bases from V and 0 bases from J, with 6 bases between.

The genes are TRBV20-1 and TRBJ2-7; a weak D match, TRBD2 (5 bases). The CDR3 covers 12 residues. Trimming pared 5 bases from V and 3 bases from J, leaving 11 bases between. Germline V gene data show CDR1 as DFQATT and CDR2 as SNEGSKA (reference sequence). CDR3 sequence reads: CSAGGRRYEQYF. In nucleotides, the CDR3 is TGCAGTGCTGGAGGACGTCGCTACGAGCAGTACTTC.

At least ten counts were recorded for this clonotype. The chain carries TRBV7-9 and TRBJ2-7; D call uncertain. CDR3 length: 14 amino acids. The germline gives CDR1 SEHNR, CDR2 FQNEAQ (reference sequence). Trimming pared 5 bases from V and 1 base from J, leaving 12 bases between. This CDR3 is CASSPKTGSYEQYF. The CDR3 DNA is TGTGCCAGCAGCCCCAAGACCGGATCCTACGAGCAGTACTTC.

The sample holds a few counts of this clonotype. The chain uses TRBV7-9 and TRBJ1-4; D ambiguous. The CDR3 sequence is 14 residues long. Germline CDR1 is SEHNR and CDR2 is FQNEAQ (reference sequence). V was pared by 3 bases and J by 4 bases, with 9 bases between. The CDR3 protein is CASSLSAVNEKLFF. The CDR3, as DNA: TGTGCCAGCAGCTTGTCAGCGGTTAATGAAAAACTGTTTTTT.

The rearrangement links TRBV20-1 to TRBJ2-5; the match to TRBD2 covers 8 bases. J was trimmed by 5 bases and V by 6 bases; bases with no gene match: 11. This CDR3 spans 14 amino acids. CDR1 DFQATT and CDR2 SNEGSKA come from the germline V gene (reference sequence). CDR3 nucleotides: TGCAGTGCCTCCTCGGGACTAGTTGGGGAGACCCAGTACTTC. It specifies CSASSGLVGETQYF.

V usage is TRBV6-1 and J usage is TRBJ1-6; tentative D call: TRBD1 (5 bases). Trimming took off 8 bases at V and 7 bases at J, with 18 bases between the two ends. Germline V gives CDR1 MNHNS, CDR2 SASEGT. The CDR3 runs to 15 residues. The CDR3 reads CASSPEGLRNSPLHF. In nucleotides, the CDR3 is TGTGCCAGCTCACCTGAGGGACTGAGGAATTCACCCCTCCACTTT.

The sample holds many counts of this clonotype. The chain carries TRBV24-1 and TRBJ1-2, with D tentatively TRBD1 (5 bases). The CDR3 sequence is 13 residues long. The V gene's germline CDR1 is KGHDR and CDR2 SFDVKD. V was clipped by 4 bases and J by 8 bases, with 13 bases between them. For the CDR3, the DNA is TGTGCCACCAGTGACCAGGGTATTGTAGGCTACACCTTC. Protein sequence: CATSDQGIVGYTF.

The chain joins TRBV7-3 to TRBJ2-5; 9 positions agree with TRBD2. The junction had 6 bases not matched to a gene; V was cut back by 5 bases and J by 5 bases. Germline CDR1 SGHTA, CDR2 FQGTGA. The CDR3 has 14 amino acids. The CDR3 DNA reads as TGTGCCAGCAGCAAAAATAGCGGGAGTGAGACCCAGTACTTC. It translates to CASSKNSGSETQYF. The variable domain in full, completed from reference TRBV7-3 and TRBJ2-5, reads GAGVSQTPSNKVTEKGKYVELRCDPISGHTALYWYRQSLGQGPEFLIYFQGTGAADDSGLPNDRFFAVRPEGSVSTLKIQRTERGDSAVYLCASSKNSGSETQYFGPGTRLLVL.

The V call is TRBV29-1, the J call TRBJ2-7, with D perhaps matching TRBD1 (6 bases). CDR3 size: 13 residues. Germline V CDR1 and CDR2: SQVTM, ANQGSEA. The CDR3: CRQDSISSYEQYF. The CDR3 DNA reads as TGCAGACAGGACAGTATAAGCTCCTACGAGCAGTACTTC.

In the case of this clonotype: One base away lies a much larger clone, so this may be a sequencing read error. The chain combines TRBV29-1 with TRBJ1-5; 8 bases map to TRBD1. Looked up from germline, CDR1 is SQVTM and CDR2 is ANQGSEA. The CDR3 sequence is 14 residues long. V shed 5 bases, J shed 4 bases, and the junction held 7 bases outside the gene matches. The CDR3 DNA reads as TGCAGCGTTTCGGACAGGGCTGGTAATCAGCCCCAGCATTTT. It encodes CSVSDRAGNQPQHF. The variable domain in full, with the rest retrieved from reference TRBV29-1 and TRBJ1-5, is SAVISQKPSRDICQRGTSLTIQCQVDSQVTMMFWYRQQPGQSLTLIATANQGSEATYESGFVIDKFPISRPNLTFSTLTVSNMSPEDSSIYLCSVSDRAGNQPQHFGDGTRLSIL.

This clonotype has at least ten counts. This rearrangement joins TRBV7-2 to TRBJ2-7; 10 bases fit TRBD1. V was pared by 5 bases and J by 7 bases, with 8 bases of the junction left unmatched. This CDR3 is built from 14 residues. Germline V gene lookup returns CDR1 SGHTA and CDR2 FQGNSA. The CDR3 region has the DNA TGTGCCAGCAGCCGTGTGGGACAGGGGAAGGAGCAGTACTTC. Amino acids: CASSRVGQGKEQYF.

This chain connects TRBV6-1 to TRBJ1-3, with 7 bases aligning to TRBD1. This CDR3 has 13 residues. Germline-derived CDR1 and CDR2 are MNHNS and SASEGT. With V trimmed by 11 bases and J by 4 bases, 8 bases remained unmatched. The CDR3 nucleotides read TGTGCCGCACAGGGGCATGAGGGAAACACCATATATTTT. It yields the protein CAAQGHEGNTIYF.

This clonotype was observed a few times. This rearrangement joins TRBV20-1 to TRBJ2-7, with 8 positions matching TRBD1. J gave up 6 bases and V 1 base, and 14 bases lay outside the gene matches. The CDR3 length is 16 residues. Germline V gives CDR1 DFQATT, CDR2 SNEGSKA (reference sequence). CDR3 loop: CSARVQVSDRVAEQYF. In DNA, the CDR3 is TGCAGTGCTAGAGTTCAGGTCTCGGACAGGGTGGCCGAGCAGTACTTC.

The table lists this clonotype with many counts. The chain is built from TRBV2 and TRBJ2-5, with D perhaps TRBD2 (5 bases). This CDR3 has 14 amino acids. V was clipped by 11 bases and J by 5 bases, with 21 bases between them. CDR1 and CDR2 from the germline V gene are SNHLY and FYNNEI. The CDR3 DNA reads as TGTGCCGGGGAGCGAGGCCAGACCGCGGAGACCCAGTACTTC. Amino acid sequence: CAGERGQTAETQYF. The full variable domain, rest sourced from reference TRBV2 and TRBJ2-5, is EPEVTQTPSHQVTQMGQEVILRCVPISNHLYFYWYRQILGQKVEFLVSFYNNEISEKSEIFDDQFSVERPDGSNFTLKIRSTKLEDSAMYFCAGERGQTAETQYFGPGTRLLVL.

This chain joins TRBV10-3 and TRBJ1-6, with D possibly being TRBD1 (5 bases). This CDR3 has 14 amino acids. Trimming left V 2 bases short and J 7 bases short, with 9 bases between. CDR1 and CDR2 (germline): ENHRY, SYGVKD. CDR3 region: CAISEEGANSPLHF. CDR3 DNA sequence: TGTGCCATCAGTGAGGAAGGGGCAAATTCACCCCTCCACTTT.

The rearrangement uses TRBV29-1 and TRBJ2-2; a weak D match, TRBD2 (6 bases). Germline assignment: CDR1 SQVTM and CDR2 ANQGSEA. There are 13 residues in the CDR3. With 8 bases removed from V and 0 bases from J, the gap between germline ends came to 10 bases. CDR3 in DNA: TGCAGCTTAGAGCGGGCGAACACCGGGGAGCTGTTTTTT. Translating gives CSLERANTGELFF.

This chain joins TRBV4-1 and TRBJ1-2; D is unresolved. V was clipped by 1 base and J by 2 bases, with 8 bases between them. The germline CDR1 and CDR2 sequences are MGHRA and YSYEKL. The CDR3 is 14 residues long. The CDR3 DNA reads as TGCGCCAGCAGCCAAGGGTCTGGAAACTATGGCTACACCTTC. Its protein product is CASSQGSGNYGYTF.

This clonotype was seen a handful of times. The chain recombines TRBV5-6 with TRBJ1-2, with D possibly matching TRBD1 (6 bases). Germline V gene sequence: CDR1 SGHDT, CDR2 YYEEEE. The CDR3 is made up of 17 amino acids. The V and J ends lost 0 bases and 1 base respectively, with 16 bases between them. The CDR3 region is CASSLEVTGSVNYGYTF. The CDR3 nucleotides are TGTGCCAGCAGCTTGGAGGTCACAGGGTCAGTTAACTATGGCTACACCTTC. Complete variable domain (other parts from reference TRBV5-6 and TRBJ1-2): DAGVTQSPTHLIKTRGQQVTLRCSPKSGHDTVSWYQQALGQGPQFIFQYYEEEERQRGNFPDRFSGHQFPNYSSELNVNALLLGDSALYLCASSLEVTGSVNYGYTFGSGTRLTVV.

This rearrangement joins TRBV12-3 or TRBV12-4 to TRBJ1-5, with D possibly being TRBD1 (6 bases). The ends were cut back, 6 bases at V and 1 base at J, with 10 bases in the middle. CDR3 size: 14 residues. The CDR3 DNA reads as TGTGCCAGCAGGGAGGGGGAAAGCAATCAGCCCCAGCATTTT. As protein: CASREGESNQPQHF.

This chain uses TRBV5-4 with TRBJ2-6; D not certain. V lost 4 bases, J lost 2 bases, and 10 bases lay in between. The germline V gene has CDR1 SGHNT and CDR2 YYREEE (reference sequence). The CDR3 is made up of 15 amino acids. CDR3 in amino acids: CASSQDSAGANVLTF. CDR3 coding DNA: TGTGCCAGCAGCCAAGATTCGGCTGGGGCCAACGTCCTGACTTTC.

This chain connects TRBV7-2 to TRBJ2-3; TRBD2 aligns across 8 bases. Germline V CDR1 and CDR2: SGHTA, FQGNSA. Trimming removed 5 bases from V and 1 base from J; junction bases left unmatched: 8. This CDR3 has 16 residues. CDR3 DNA: TGTGCCAGCAGCAGATACTCCGGGGGGGGCACAGATACGCAGTATTTT. It codes for CASSRYSGGGTDTQYF.

The table lists this clonotype with a few counts. The J gene is TRBJ1-2, the V gene TRBV2, with a tentative D call TRBD1 (6 bases). Deletions cut 8 bases from V and 8 bases from J, with 18 bases between. Per the germline V gene, CDR1 is SNHLY and CDR2 is FYNNEI. The CDR3 is 13 residues long. CDR3: CASHTRDIGGYTF. As DNA, the CDR3 is TGTGCCAGCCATACGCGGGACATCGGGGGCTACACCTTC.

This chain connects TRBV6-6 to TRBJ2-7, with D uncertain. Trimming pared 5 bases from V and 9 bases from J, leaving 20 bases between. This CDR3 is 14 amino acids long. Looked up from germline, CDR1 is MNHNY and CDR2 is SVGAGI (reference sequence). The CDR3 DNA is TGTGCCAGCAGTACGGTACACGGGCACACCTGGCAGTACTTC. It codes for CASSTVHGHTWQYF.